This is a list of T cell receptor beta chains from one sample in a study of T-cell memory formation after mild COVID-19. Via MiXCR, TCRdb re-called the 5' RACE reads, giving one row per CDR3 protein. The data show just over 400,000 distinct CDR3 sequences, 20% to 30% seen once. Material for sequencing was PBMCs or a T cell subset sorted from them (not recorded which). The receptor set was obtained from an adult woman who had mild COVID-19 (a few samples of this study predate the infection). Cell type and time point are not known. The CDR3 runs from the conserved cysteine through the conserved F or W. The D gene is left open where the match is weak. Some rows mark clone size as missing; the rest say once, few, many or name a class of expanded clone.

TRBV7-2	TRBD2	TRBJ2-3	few	CASSPLAGTDTQYF	TGTGCCAGCAGCCCGCTAGCGGGAACAGATACGCAGTATTTT
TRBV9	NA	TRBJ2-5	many	CASSVAPGSIETQYF	TGTGCCAGCAGCGTAGCTCCGGGGAGCATAGAGACCCAGTACTTC
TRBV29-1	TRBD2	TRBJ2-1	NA	CSGRTSGSNEQFF	TGCAGCGGGCGGACTAGCGGGAGTAATGAGCAGTTCTTC
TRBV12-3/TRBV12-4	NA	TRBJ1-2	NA	CASRGVPSGYGYTF	TGTGCCAGCAGAGGGGTCCCCTCGGGCTATGGCTACACCTTC
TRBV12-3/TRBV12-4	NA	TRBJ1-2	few	CASSVGGGSYGYTF	TGTGCCAGCAGCGTAGGTGGCGGATCCTATGGCTACACCTTC
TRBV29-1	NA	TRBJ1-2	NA	CSVGQRVNYGYTF	TGCAGCGTAGGACAACGCGTTAACTATGGCTACACCTTC
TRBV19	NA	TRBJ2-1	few	CASSILHKYNEQFF	TGTGCCAGTAGTATTCTACACAAATACAATGAGCAGTTCTTC
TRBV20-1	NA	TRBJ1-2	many	CSAPSPGPTASGYTF	TGCAGTGCCCCCTCCCCGGGCCCCACAGCAAGTGGCTACACCTTC
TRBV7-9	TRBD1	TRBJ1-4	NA	CASSRPRTGDEKLFF	TGTGCCAGCAGCCGACCGAGGACAGGGGATGAAAAACTGTTTTTT
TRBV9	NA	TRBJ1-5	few	CASSVEDSNQPQHF	TGTGCCAGCAGCGTAGAGGATAGCAATCAGCCCCAGCATTTT
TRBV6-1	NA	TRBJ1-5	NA	CASSLLTGLQPQHF	TGTGCCAGCAGTCTGCTGACCGGGTTGCAGCCCCAGCATTTT
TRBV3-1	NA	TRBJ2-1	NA	CASSQDRLPHNEQFF	TGTGCCAGCAGCCAAGATCGACTACCTCACAATGAGCAGTTCTTC
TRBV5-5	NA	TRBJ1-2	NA	CASSPGTSPGGYTF	TGTGCCAGCAGCCCCGGGACCTCCCCGGGTGGCTACACCTTC
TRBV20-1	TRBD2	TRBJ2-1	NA	CSAASGSSSEQFF	TGCAGTGCTGCTAGCGGGAGTTCTAGTGAGCAGTTCTTC
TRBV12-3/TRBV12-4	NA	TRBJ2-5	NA	CASSLAVSLRETQYF	TGTGCCAGCAGTTTGGCGGTCTCCCTAAGGGAGACCCAGTACTTC
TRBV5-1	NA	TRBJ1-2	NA	CASSFVAREGDGYTF	TGCGCCAGCAGCTTCGTCGCCAGGGAAGGGGATGGCTACACCTTC
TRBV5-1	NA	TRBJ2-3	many	CASSFGSTDTQYF	TGCGCCAGCAGCTTCGGAAGCACAGATACGCAGTATTTT
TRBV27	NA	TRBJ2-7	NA	CASSLSGGGGYEQYF	TGTGCCAGCAGTTTATCTGGGGGCGGGGGTTACGAGCAGTACTTC
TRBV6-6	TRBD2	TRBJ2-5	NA	CASRDLPTSRETQYF	TGTGCCAGCAGGGACCTGCCGACTAGCCGGGAGACCCAGTACTTC
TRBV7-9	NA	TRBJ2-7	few	CATQGSYEQYF	TGTGCCACCCAGGGGTCTTACGAGCAGTACTTC
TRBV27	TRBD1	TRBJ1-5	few	CASSLSGQGRQPQHF	TGTGCCAGCAGTTTATCAGGACAGGGTAGACAGCCCCAGCATTTT
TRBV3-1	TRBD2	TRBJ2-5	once	CASSQDGGAQETQYF	TGTGCCAGCAGCCAAGACGGGGGGGCCCAAGAGACCCAGTACTTC
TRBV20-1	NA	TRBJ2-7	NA	CSAVGGYEQYF	TGCAGTGCTGTAGGGGGGTACGAGCAGTACTTC
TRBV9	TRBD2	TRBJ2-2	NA	CASSGSGGTGELFF	TGTGCCAGCAGCGGTAGCGGGGGCACCGGGGAGCTGTTTTTT
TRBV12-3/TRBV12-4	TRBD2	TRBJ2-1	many	CASSLGGSVQNEQFF	TGTGCCAGCAGTTTGGGCGGGAGTGTACAGAATGAGCAGTTCTTC
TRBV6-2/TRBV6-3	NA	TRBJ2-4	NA	CASSYVGLGNIQYF	TGTGCCAGCAGTTACGTGGGACTCGGAAACATTCAGTACTTC